The 24 T cell receptor beta chains below come from one sample, sequenced in a study of vaccination and CD4 T cells after COVID-19. Sequencing of DNA taken from cultured CD4+ T cells relied on the Oncomine TCR Beta short-read assay. TCRdb re-analysed the PCR reads in MiXCR, keeping a single row per CDR3 protein. The sample has about 25,000 distinct CDR3 sequences, about 52% seen once; the top ten hold roughly 6.1%. As to treatment: roughly 10-day PBMC culture with coronavirus spike peptide pools or control peptides (ViraFEST assay). These TCRs' antigens remain unknown. Sequenced sample: CD4+ T cells from blood, cultured in vitro. These receptors were obtained from a human donor who had recovered from COVID-19.

This clonotype was recorded a few times. CDR3 sequence (DNA): TGTGCCAGCAGCAAAGGAGTAGGGGGTAGCACCGGGGAGCTGTTTTTT. Translating it yields CASSKGVGGSTGELFF. The gene calls are TRBV21-1 and TRBJ2-2; the table's TRBD1 call for D was not verified on the DNA. TRBV21-1 is labeled a pseudogene. The CDR3 is 16 residues long.

This clonotype turned up a few times. The chain recombines TRBV6-5 with TRBJ2-7; D is unclear. Germline CDR1 reads MNHEY; CDR2 reads SVGAGI. The CDR3 sequence is 13 residues long. Between the trimmed V and J ends, which lost 0 bases and 4 bases, there was a span of 7 bases. The DNA for the CDR3 is TGTGCCAGCAGTTACTCAGCCGGTTACGAGCAGTACTTC. It codes for CASSYSAGYEQYF.

This chain connects TRBV28 to TRBJ1-2; maybe TRBD1 (5 bases). The V end was cut by 6 bases, the J end by 0 bases, with 11 bases between. Per the germline V gene, CDR1 is MDHEN and CDR2 is SYDVKM. This CDR3 is built from 14 residues. CDR3 coding DNA: TGTGCCAGCAGAATGGACAAGCCTAACTATGGCTACACCTTC. Its protein is CASRMDKPNYGYTF.

The chain couples TRBV2 to TRBJ2-5; 10 bases are a match to TRBD2. Germline CDR1 is SNHLY and CDR2 is FYNNEI. The CDR3 runs 13 residues. V lost 7 bases, J lost 6 bases, and 5 bases stayed unmatched. The CDR3 loop reads CASTEREGKTQYF. The DNA for the CDR3 is TGTGCCAGCACGGAGCGGGAGGGAAAGACCCAGTACTTC.

In this sample, this clonotype turned up a few times. CDR3 in amino acids: CASSIRGQVKNIQYF. Written as DNA, the CDR3 is TGTGCCAGTAGTATAAGGGGACAGGTGAAAAACATTCAGTACTTC. This chain uses TRBV19 with TRBJ2-4, with 8 bases that match TRBD1. With 2 bases clipped from V and 4 bases from J, the junction kept 4 bases outside the gene matches. Germline V CDR1 and CDR2: LNHDA, SQIVND (reference sequence). The CDR3 sequence is 15 residues long.

In this sample, this clonotype turned up once. The chain has TRBV12-3 or TRBV12-4 and TRBJ1-2; D gene unclear. The length of the CDR3 is 13 residues. The ends were cut back, 4 bases at V and 6 bases at J, with 12 bases in the middle. CDR3 sequence reads: CASSSPGSNGYTF. The CDR3 DNA sequence: TGTGCCAGCAGTTCCCCAGGAAGCAATGGCTACACCTTC.

The CDR3 protein is CASSLASGSTGELFF. The CDR3 bases are TGTGCCAGCAGCTTGGCTAGCGGGAGTACCGGGGAGCTGTTTTTT. This chain connects TRBV7-9 to TRBJ2-2, with TRBD2 identical over 10 bases. This CDR3 contains 15 residues. CDR1 and CDR2 (germline): SEHNR, FQNEAQ (reference sequence). V shed 3 bases, J shed 5 bases, and the junction held 3 bases outside the gene matches.

J is TRBJ2-5 and V is TRBV28; either TRBD1 or TRBD2 may fit D (7 bases each). The CDR3 is 14 residues long. Trimming stripped 5 bases from V and 5 bases from J, with 15 bases between. In germline, CDR1 is MDHEN, CDR2 SYDVKM. The chain's CDR3 is CASSPTRGGETQYF. The CDR3 DNA sequence: TGTGCCAGCAGTCCGACCAGGGGGGGGGAGACCCAGTACTTC.

This clonotype has more than one count but fewer than ten. The V gene is TRBV7-8, the J gene TRBJ2-7; TRBD2 is a possible D gene (5 bases). V gave up 5 bases and J gave up 4 bases, with 21 bases separating them. CDR3 length: 16 amino acids. CDR1 and CDR2 from the germline V gene are SGHVS and FQNEAQ. This CDR3 reads CASSPHSVAGGYEQYF. CDR3 coding DNA: TGTGCCAGCAGCCCCCACAGTGTCGCGGGCGGGTACGAGCAGTACTTC. Combining the CDR3 with reference TRBV7-8 and TRBJ2-7 gives the whole variable domain GAGVSQSPRYKVAKRGQDVALRCDPISGHVSLFWYQQALGQGPEFLTYFQNEAQLDKSGLPSDRFFAERPEGSVSTLKIQRTQQEDSAVYLCASSPHSVAGGYEQYFGPGTRLTVT.

The chain couples TRBV7-8 to TRBJ1-6; 11 bases map to TRBD1. The CDR3 has 18 residues. From germline, CDR1 is SGHVS and CDR2 FQNEAQ. V lost 3 bases to trimming and J lost 6 bases; unmatched junction nucleotides: 10. In DNA form, the CDR3 reads TGTGCCAGCAGCTTGCGGACAGGGGGCGGCCTAAGTAATTCACCCCTCCACTTT. Its translation is CASSLRTGGGLSNSPLHF.

V gene TRBV2 combines with J gene TRBJ1-2; TRBD1 matches at 12 bases. Trimming took 8 bases from V and 3 from J; bases not matched to a gene: 4. This CDR3 region has 14 residues. The germline gives CDR1 SNHLY, CDR2 FYNNEI. CDR3 in amino acids: CASAGTGGDYGYTF. CDR3 bases: TGTGCCAGCGCTGGGACAGGGGGCGACTATGGCTACACCTTC.

The count of this clonotype is one. The chain combines TRBV18 with TRBJ2-1, with D possibly TRBD2 on 5 matching bases. With 1 base removed from V and 3 bases from J, the gap between germline ends came to 13 bases. CDR1 is KGHSH and CDR2 is LQKENI in the germline V gene. The CDR3 loop spans 16 amino acids. The CDR3 sequence is CASSPRYRGLYNEQFF. DNA of the CDR3: TGTGCCAGCTCACCACGATACCGCGGGCTCTACAATGAGCAGTTCTTC.

The chain combines TRBV6-1 with TRBJ2-3; 8 bases are a match to TRBD1. Losses at the gene ends were 7 bases for V and 2 bases for J; bases not matched to a gene: 8. This CDR3 comprises 15 residues. The germline V gene has CDR1 MNHNS and CDR2 SASEGT. The chain's CDR3 is CASNRQGYTTDTQYF. Here the CDR3 DNA reads TGTGCCAGCAACCGACAGGGGTACACCACAGATACGCAGTATTTT.

J is TRBJ2-1 and V is TRBV28; D uncertain. Germline loops: CDR1 MDHEN, CDR2 SYDVKM. V lost 4 bases, J lost 14 bases, and 15 bases lay in between. The CDR3 is 12 residues long. In DNA form, the CDR3 reads TGTGCCAGCAGTTCCCCTACTTCCGCGGAGTTCTTC. Its protein product is CASSSPTSAEFF.

The V and J genes are TRBV20-1 and TRBJ2-1; 7 bases fit TRBD2. This CDR3 has 16 residues. The V and J ends lost 4 bases and 0 bases, in that order; junction bases with no gene match: 9. Germline CDR1 DFQATT, CDR2 SNEGSKA (reference sequence). This CDR3 reads CSAIRSGTNSYNEQFF. The DNA of the CDR3 is TGCAGTGCTATAAGATCCGGGACTAACTCCTACAATGAGCAGTTCTTC.

This chain links TRBV2 with TRBJ2-6, with 12 bases aligning to TRBD1. CDR1 and CDR2 from the germline V gene are SNHLY and FYNNEI. The CDR3 is 16 residues long. V lost 4 bases, J lost 3 bases, and 1 base stayed unmatched. The CDR3 spells CASSGDRGLGANVLTF. CDR3 in DNA: TGTGCCAGCAGTGGGGACAGGGGGCTTGGGGCCAACGTCCTGACTTTC.

This chain joins TRBV10-2 and TRBJ1-2; 9 bases map to TRBD1. Germline lookup yields CDR1 WSHSY and CDR2 SAAADI. The CDR3 is 13 amino acids. J was trimmed by 7 bases and V by 4 bases; bases with no gene match: 4. As DNA, the CDR3 is TGCGCCAGCAGTGCTGGACAGGGGTCTGGCTACACCTTC. As protein: CASSAGQGSGYTF.

The rearrangement links TRBV5-1 to TRBJ1-2; 12 bases agree with TRBD1. The CDR3 consists of 17 residues. Per germline, CDR1 SGHRS and CDR2 YFSETQ. Germline trimming cut 4 bases from V and 3 bases from J; bases unmatched to any gene: 10. The chain's CDR3 is CASSHFRDRGLDYGYTF. The CDR3 DNA is TGCGCCAGCAGCCACTTTCGGGACAGGGGGCTAGACTATGGCTACACCTTC.

This clonotype came up a few times. V usage is TRBV7-9 and J usage is TRBJ1-6; D gene unclear. Germline lookup yields CDR1 SEHNR and CDR2 FQNEAQ (reference sequence). V lost 1 base, J lost 8 bases, and 9 bases lay in between. The CDR3 has 14 residues. The DNA of the CDR3 is TGTGCCAGCAGCTTAGAGGCCAGCCATTCACCCCTCCACTTT. Protein: CASSLEASHSPLHF.

J is TRBJ2-7 and V is TRBV2; D call uncertain. This CDR3 has 14 residues. V lost 10 bases to trimming and J lost 0 bases, with 16 bases between them. CDR1 and CDR2 (germline): SNHLY, FYNNEI. Here the CDR3 reads CATKGALVSYEQYF. The CDR3 DNA sequence: TGTGCCACCAAGGGCGCCTTAGTCTCCTACGAGCAGTACTTC. Looking up the rest from reference TRBV2 and TRBJ2-7 gives the full variable domain: EPEVTQTPSHQVTQMGQEVILRCVPISNHLYFYWYRQILGQKVEFLVSFYNNEISEKSEIFDDQFSVERPDGSNFTLKIRSTKLEDSAMYFCATKGALVSYEQYFGPGTRLTVT.

The rearrangement uses TRBV9 and TRBJ2-7; perhaps D is TRBD1 or TRBD2 (7 bases each). Germline CDR1 and CDR2: SGDLS and YYNGEE. Deletions cut 4 bases from V and 5 bases from J, with 19 bases between. The CDR3 covers 15 residues. This CDR3 reads CASSPRGREGNEQYF. In DNA form, the CDR3 reads TGTGCCAGCAGCCCCAGGGGGAGGGAGGGGAACGAGCAGTACTTC.

This clonotype has just a few counts. This sequence joins TRBV21-1 and TRBJ2-7; the table's D call, TRBD1, has no DNA check behind it. TRBV21-1 is a known pseudogene. The CDR3 spans 17 residues. The CDR3 spells CASSIPVGGGGTYEQYF. CDR3 nucleotide sequence: TGTGCCAGCAGCATCCCAGTGGGGGGGGGCGGCACCTACGAGCAGTACTTC.

The rearrangement links TRBV6-5 to TRBJ1-2, with D uncertain. The CDR3 is 15 residues long. V lost 4 bases and J 6 bases, leaving 18 bases between the germline ends. CDR1 is MNHEY, CDR2 SVGAGI, per germline. This CDR3 is CASSLTFDAADGYTF. CDR3 nucleotide sequence: TGTGCCAGCAGTTTAACCTTCGACGCGGCGGATGGCTACACCTTC.

V gene TRBV15 combines with J gene TRBJ1-4; D perhaps matches TRBD1 (5 bases). Germline CDR1 is LNHNV and CDR2 is YYDKDF (reference sequence). CDR3 length: 14 residues. V dropped 0 bases and J dropped 8 bases, with 10 bases sitting between them. In DNA, the CDR3 is TGTGCCACCAGCAGAGAAGGGGTGAACGAAAAACTGTTTTTT. Translated, it gives CATSREGVNEKLFF.